This TCR beta chain was recovered during a study of blood T cell repertoires in COVID-19. For the study at large: Italy, Spain and the United States were the sources of the convalescent and acute COVID-19 samples.

Germline CDR1 is ENHRY and CDR2 is SYGVKD. CDR3 length equals 15 residues. V lost 5 bases to trimming and J lost 3 bases; unmatched junction nucleotides: 8. This clone was detected a few times. Across about 22 US areas, participants ranged in age from roughly 18 to 95 years. Membership in each cohort depended on participant-reported clinical history. Original methodology: Cell counts per sample came from amplifying reference gene primers. Clones were read by immunoSEQ multiplex PCR, and TCRdb kept only the in-frame ones, dropping some. D and trimming were read from the DNA, whereas the V and J calls and clone size are those reported in that table. The data hold 150,000 to 200,000 clones, with 75% to 85% observed a single time.

The chain is built from TRBV10-3 and TRBJ2-3, with 7 bases lining up with TRBD2. The sample was PBMCs or T cells enriched from blood (not recorded which). The receptor's source is a woman aged 45-60 years with acute COVID-19. CDR3: CAISSGTTPTDTQYF. In DNA form, the CDR3 reads TGTGCCATCAGTAGCGGGACTACTCCTACAGATACGCAGTATTTT.